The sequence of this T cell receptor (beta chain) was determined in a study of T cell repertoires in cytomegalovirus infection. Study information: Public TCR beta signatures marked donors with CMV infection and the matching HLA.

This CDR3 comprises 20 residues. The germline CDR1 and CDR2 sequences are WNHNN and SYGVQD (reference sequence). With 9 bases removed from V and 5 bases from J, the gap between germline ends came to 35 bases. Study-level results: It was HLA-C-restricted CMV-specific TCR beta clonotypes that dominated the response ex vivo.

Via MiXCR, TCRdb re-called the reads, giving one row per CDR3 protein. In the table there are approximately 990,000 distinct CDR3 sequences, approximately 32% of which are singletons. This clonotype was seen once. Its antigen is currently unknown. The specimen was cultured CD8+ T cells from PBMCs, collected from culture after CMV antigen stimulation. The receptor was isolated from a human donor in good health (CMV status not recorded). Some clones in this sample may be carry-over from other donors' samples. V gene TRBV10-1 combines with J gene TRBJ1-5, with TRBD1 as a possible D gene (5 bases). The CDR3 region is CASPSLARATLRGTHQPQHF. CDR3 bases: TGCGCCAGTCCTAGTCTAGCCAGGGCGACACTTCGAGGGACCCATCAGCCCCAGCATTTT.